These T cell receptor beta chains were read from a single sample in a study of CD8 T cells in Susac syndrome. MiXCR, applied by TCRdb to the immunoSEQ multiplex PCR reads, yields one record per CDR3 protein. Of 80,000 or so distinct CDR3 sequences listed, approximately 94% were seen once; the top ten hold 0.52%. Sequencing was done on a sample of CD4+ T cells from PBMCs. The receptors shown here come from a human donor with Susac syndrome. The CDR3 runs from the conserved cysteine through the conserved F or W. A D gene is named only where the DNA matches it firmly. Where a row states a size, it is once, few, many or the class of an expanded clone; other rows omit it.

j_gene | v_gene | abundance | d_gene | CDR3aa | CDR3nt
TRBJ2-1 | TRBV6-2/TRBV6-3 | . | . | CASSPTLDVVEQLF | TGTGCCAGCAGCCCCACACTAGATGTCGTTGAGCAGCTCTTC
TRBJ2-7 | TRBV4-3 | . | TRBD2 | CASSRAGTSGGSQYEQYF | TGCGCCAGCAGCCGGGCCGGGACTAGCGGGGGGTCCCAGTACGAGCAGTACTTC
TRBJ2-1 | TRBV6-1 | . | . | CASSDARGGGVYEQFF | TGTGCCAGCAGTGATGCTAGGGGAGGTGGTGTCTATGAGCAGTTCTTC
TRBJ2-1 | TRBV30 | . | . | CARELPYNEQFF | TGTGCGAGGGAGCTCCCCTACAATGAGCAGTTCTTC
TRBJ2-5 | TRBV7-8 | . | TRBD1 | CASSLARGQGGETQYF | TGTGCCAGCAGCTTAGCGCGCGGACAGGGGGGAGAGACCCAGTACTTC
TRBJ1-2 | TRBV5-4 | . | . | CASSSPQGRVYGYTF | TGTGCCAGCAGCTCCCCTCAGGGGAGAGTTTATGGCTACACCTTC
TRBJ1-6 | TRBV18 | few | TRBD1 | CASSPGQGGYNSPLHF | TGTGCCAGCTCACCAGGACAGGGGGGCTATAATTCACCCCTCCACTTT
TRBJ2-7 | TRBV2 | . | TRBD1 | CASSERQGVYEQYF | TGTGCCAGCAGTGAACGACAGGGAGTCTACGAGCAGTACTTC
TRBJ2-1 | TRBV6-1 | . | TRBD2 | CASRQVAGSSYNEQFF | TGTGCCAGCAGACAGGTAGCGGGGAGCTCCTACAATGAGCAGTTCTTC
TRBJ2-6 | TRBV3-1 | . | . | CASSQTSSGANVLTF | TGTGCCAGCAGCCAGACTAGCTCTGGGGCCAACGTCCTGACTTTC
TRBJ1-5 | TRBV6-5 | . | . | CASSYGGNQPQHF | TGTGCCAGCAGTTACGGGGGCAATCAGCCCCAGCATTTT
TRBJ2-3 | TRBV5-6 | . | . | CASSRFRGDTQYF | TGTGCCAGCAGCCGATTTCGGGGGGATACGCAGTATTTT
TRBJ1-5 | TRBV2 | . | . | CASTPWGGFNQPQHF | TGTGCCAGCACTCCTTGGGGAGGGTTCAATCAGCCCCAGCATTTT
TRBJ2-1 | TRBV4-2 | . | TRBD2 | CASSQDSSSGSYNEQFF | TGTGCCAGCAGCCAAGATTCGTCTAGCGGATCCTACAATGAGCAGTTCTTC
TRBJ2-1 | TRBV19 | . | . | CASSPGTALEQFF | TGTGCCAGTAGTCCGGGGACCGCTCTGGAGCAGTTCTTC
TRBJ2-1 | TRBV6-1 | once | . | CASSPVLGTGLYNEQFF | TGTGCCAGCAGTCCGGTATTAGGGACTGGCCTCTACAATGAGCAGTTCTTC
TRBJ2-1 | TRBV15 | few | . | CATSISLGRTNEQFF | TGTGCCACCAGCATATCCTTGGGACGGACCAATGAGCAGTTCTTC
TRBJ2-4 | TRBV3-1 | once | . | CRRRWDGKNIQYF | TGTCGCCGCCGGTGGGACGGCAAAAACATTCAGTACTTC
TRBJ2-1 | TRBV5-5 | . | . | CASSPSGQSYNEQFF | TGTGCCAGCAGCCCCTCCGGACAGTCCTACAATGAGCAGTTCTTC
TRBJ2-2 | TRBV20-1 | . | . | CSARDNKLMNTGELFF | TGCAGTGCTAGAGATAATAAGCTAATGAACACCGGGGAGCTGTTTTTT
TRBJ1-1 | TRBV18 | . | TRBD1 | CASSSTGAENTEAFF | TGTGCCAGCTCATCTACAGGGGCCGAGAACACTGAAGCTTTCTTT
TRBJ1-5 | TRBV6-2/TRBV6-3 | . | . | CASTTGNANQPQHF | TGTGCCAGCACTACAGGGAATGCCAATCAGCCCCAGCATTTT
TRBJ2-7 | TRBV6-1 | . | . | CASSEEYGEQYF | TGTGCCAGCAGTGAAGAATACGGCGAGCAGTACTTC
TRBJ2-7 | TRBV7-8 | once | . | CASSFTETGLFRYEQYF | TGTGCCAGCAGCTTTACGGAGACAGGTCTTTTTAGGTACGAGCAGTACTTC
TRBJ2-3 | TRBV6-4 | . | . | CASSPGEGGFDTQYF | TGTGCCAGCAGTCCAGGCGAGGGGGGCTTCGATACGCAGTATTTT
TRBJ2-6 | TRBV7-2 | once | . | CASSWLSGANVLTF | TGTGCCAGCAGCTGGCTCTCTGGGGCCAACGTCCTGACTTTC
TRBJ2-7 | TRBV20-1 | . | TRBD1 | CSARSGTGPYEQYF | TGCAGTGCTAGGTCGGGGACAGGGCCCTACGAGCAGTACTTC